The 28 T cell receptor beta chains presented below share a single source sample, sequenced in a study of cytomegalovirus exposure and HLA in healthy donors. The PCR had 60 Vbeta and 13 Jbeta primers. Here immunoSEQ multiplex PCR was the method, and the copy in TCRdb shows in-frame clones only, minus some. The specimen's table records about 42,000 clones. The sequenced material came from PBMCs. All receptors come from a man aged 30 to 39 in good health and CMV-seronegative.

The chain links TRBV4-1 to TRBJ2-5, with D unclear. Per germline, CDR1 MGHRA and CDR2 YSYEKL. The CDR3 contains 15 residues. The ends were cut back, 1 base at V and 4 bases at J, with 13 bases in the middle. The CDR3 is CASSQGAPIGETQYF. In DNA, the CDR3 is TGCGCCAGCAGCCAAGGGGCGCCGATAGGAGAGACCCAGTACTTC.

This rearrangement joins TRBV19 to TRBJ2-2; D is unresolved. The CDR3 sequence is 12 residues long. The ends were cut back, 4 bases at V and 7 bases at J, with 7 bases in the middle. Germline assignment: CDR1 LNHDA and CDR2 SQIVND (reference sequence). DNA of the CDR3: TGTGCCAGTAGTACTGGCCGCGGGGAGCTGTTTTTT. The encoded protein is CASSTGRGELFF. Combining the CDR3 with reference TRBV19 and TRBJ2-2 gives the whole variable domain DGGITQSPKYLFRKEGQNVTLSCEQNLNHDAMYWYRQDPGQGLRLIYYSQIVNDFQKGDIAEGYSVSREKKESFPLTVTSAQKNPTAFYLCASSTGRGELFFGEGSRLTVL.

The gene calls are TRBV5-1 and TRBJ2-7, with 9 bases that match TRBD1. The V gene's germline CDR1 is SGHRS and CDR2 YFSETQ. The CDR3 consists of 13 residues. Trimming removed 4 bases from V and 4 bases from J; junction bases left unmatched: 3. The CDR3 region is CASSRDRVYEQYF. In nucleotides, the CDR3 is TGCGCCAGCAGCCGGGACAGGGTATACGAGCAGTACTTC.

The chain couples TRBV5-6 to TRBJ2-1, with D uncertain. The CDR3 extends over 12 amino acids. The V gene's germline CDR1 is SGHDT and CDR2 YYEEEE. V dropped 3 bases and J dropped 9 bases, with 10 bases sitting between them. The CDR3 DNA sequence: TGTGCCAGCAGCTACCAAAACGGTGAGCAGTTCTTC. This encodes CASSYQNGEQFF.

The J gene is TRBJ1-6, the V gene TRBV30; 8 nucleotides agree with TRBD1. The trim removed 3 bases at V and 0 bases at J, leaving 4 bases unmatched. The CDR3 is made up of 16 amino acids. The germline gives CDR1 GTSNPN, CDR2 SVGIG (reference sequence). The CDR3 region is CAWRQGGSSYNSPLHF. CDR3 DNA sequence: TGTGCCTGGAGACAGGGGGGGAGCTCCTATAATTCACCCCTCCACTTT.

The genes are TRBV6-5 and TRBJ1-2, with D possibly TRBD1 on 6 matching bases. CDR3 size: 15 residues. Trimming cost V 0 bases and J 6 bases, with 14 bases left between them. Germline V gene data show CDR1 as MNHEY and CDR2 as SVGAGI. The CDR3 here is CASSYSRGGADGYTF. As DNA, the CDR3 is TGTGCCAGCAGTTACTCGAGGGGGGGCGCCGATGGCTACACCTTC.

This chain links TRBV6-5 with TRBJ2-1; 7 bases are a match to TRBD2. Germline-derived CDR1 and CDR2 are MNHEY and SVGAGI. This CDR3 has 13 residues. V lost 5 bases, J lost 7 bases, and 5 bases stayed unmatched. CDR3 residues: CASSPTSANEQFF. CDR3 nucleotide sequence: TGTGCCAGCAGTCCCACTAGCGCTAATGAGCAGTTCTTC.

This rearrangement joins TRBV6-4 to TRBJ2-3; possible D gene TRBD1, 6 bases. V dropped 6 bases and J dropped 6 bases, with 16 bases sitting between them. The germline V gene encodes CDR1 MRHNA and CDR2 SNTAGT. The CDR3 contains 14 residues. The CDR3 spells CASSRSGASDTQYF. The CDR3 DNA follows: TGTGCCAGCAGCCGATCAGGGGCCAGTGATACGCAGTATTTT.

This chain joins TRBV27 and TRBJ1-5, with D tentatively TRBD1 (6 bases). V lost 3 bases to trimming and J lost 1 base, with 19 bases between them. The CDR3 covers 18 residues. CDR1 is MNHEY, CDR2 SMNVEV, per germline (reference sequence). CDR3 nucleotide sequence: TGTGCCAGCAGTTTCCGAGGCAGGGGAGCGGTGAGCAATCAGCCCCAGCATTTT. This gives the protein CASSFRGRGAVSNQPQHF.

This sequence joins TRBV10-3 and TRBJ1-1, with a tentative D call TRBD1 (5 bases). Germline-derived CDR1 and CDR2 are ENHRY and SYGVKD. V was trimmed by 3 bases and J by 7 bases, leaving 12 bases between them. The length of the CDR3 is 13 residues. The chain's CDR3 is CAISDSGPGEAFF. The DNA for the CDR3 is TGTGCCATCAGTGACTCAGGGCCAGGTGAAGCTTTCTTT.

The rearrangement links TRBV29-1 to TRBJ2-2, with a possible D match to TRBD1 (6 bases). The CDR3 covers 14 residues. Germline CDR1 and CDR2: SQVTM and ANQGSEA. Deletions cut 2 bases from V and 4 bases from J, with 11 bases between. The CDR3 here is CSVEPSRGTGELFF. For the CDR3, the DNA is TGCAGCGTTGAACCTTCCAGGGGCACCGGGGAGCTGTTTTTT.

The genes are TRBV7-8 and TRBJ1-6; TRBD1 agrees at 7 bases. With V trimmed by 5 bases and J by 7 bases, 8 bases remained unmatched. This CDR3 has 15 amino acids. Germline CDR1 is SGHVS and CDR2 is FQNEAQ. The CDR3 sequence is CASSPRRGSNSPLHF. CDR3 bases: TGTGCCAGCAGCCCCCGCAGGGGGTCAAATTCACCCCTCCACTTT.

The chain recombines TRBV4-3 with TRBJ1-1, with 8 bases matching TRBD1. Germline values: CDR1 LGHNA, CDR2 YSLEER. V shed 0 bases and J 11 bases; nucleotides not matched to a gene: 14. The CDR3 extends over 16 amino acids. DNA of the CDR3: TGCGCCAGCAGCCAAGATCCGGGACAGGTCGCGATGAGCGCTTTCTTT. Translation gives CASSQDPGQVAMSAFF.

DNA of the CDR3: TGCGCCAGCAGCGCTTCGGGGGGCAATCAGCCCCAGCATTTT. Protein product: CASSASGGNQPQHF. This chain links TRBV5-1 with TRBJ1-5; a possible D gene is TRBD1 (5 bases). The CDR3 spans 14 residues. Trimming removed 4 bases at V and 2 bases at J, with 10 bases between. Germline CDR1 is SGHRS and CDR2 is YFSETQ.

The V gene is TRBV4-1, the J gene TRBJ2-3; 10 bases line up with TRBD2. V lost 5 bases to trimming and J lost 3 bases; unmatched junction nucleotides: 5. Germline V gives CDR1 MGHRA, CDR2 YSYEKL. This CDR3 is built from 15 residues. The CDR3 region has the DNA TGCGCCAGCAGCGTTCGGACTAGCGGAACAGATACGCAGTATTTT. Encoded protein: CASSVRTSGTDTQYF.

This sequence joins TRBV6-5 and TRBJ1-1, with 8 positions matching TRBD1. Losses at the gene ends were 5 bases for V and 4 bases for J; bases not matched to a gene: 3. CDR1 is MNHEY, CDR2 SVGAGI, per germline. The CDR3 runs to 13 residues. This chain's CDR3 is CASSGTGGTEAFF. The CDR3 DNA follows: TGTGCCAGCAGTGGCACAGGGGGCACTGAAGCTTTCTTT.

The chain recombines TRBV4-2 with TRBJ1-4; TRBD1 matches at 8 bases. The length of the CDR3 is 18 residues. CDR1 LGHNA and CDR2 YNFKEQ come from the germline V gene. V lost 4 bases, J lost 1 base, and 11 bases stayed unmatched. As DNA, the CDR3 is TGTGCCAGCAGCCGACTCGCAGGGGGCGGGAGAACTAATGAAAAACTGTTTTTT. This translates into CASSRLAGGGRTNEKLFF.

The chain has TRBV7-6 and TRBJ2-5; weak D call: TRBD2 (5 bases). Trimming stripped 3 bases from V and 2 bases from J, with 13 bases between. Germline loops: CDR1 SGHVS, CDR2 FNYEAQ. The CDR3 is made up of 15 amino acids. The CDR3 DNA reads TGTGCCAGCAGCTTTCGGGATTACGGGCAAGAGACCCAGTACTTC. Its translation: CASSFRDYGQETQYF.

The chain links TRBV6-5 to TRBJ2-1; D perhaps matches TRBD2 (6 bases). Germline V gene lookup returns CDR1 MNHEY and CDR2 SVGAGI. V lost 6 bases to trimming and J lost 8 bases, with 11 bases between them. CDR3 length: 12 amino acids. The CDR3 nucleotides read TGTGCCAGCAGCCCGGAGGGCGATGAGCAGTTCTTC. Translation: CASSPEGDEQFF.

This rearrangement joins TRBV6-6 to TRBJ2-3, with 9 bases matching TRBD2. The CDR3 extends over 16 amino acids. Trimming took 6 bases from V and 0 from J; bases not matched to a gene: 7. Looked up from germline, CDR1 is MNHNY and CDR2 is SVGAGI (reference sequence). Written as DNA, the CDR3 is TGTGCCAGCAGCCAGGGACTAGCCTGGAGCACAGATACGCAGTATTTT. Amino acids: CASSQGLAWSTDTQYF.

V and J are TRBV7-3 and TRBJ1-1, with 7 bases aligning to TRBD1. V shed 5 bases, J shed 5 bases, and the junction held 5 bases outside the gene matches. CDR1 is SGHTA and CDR2 is FQGTGA in the germline V gene. The CDR3 length is 13 residues. The CDR3 DNA follows: TGTGCCAGCAGCGCCTCACAGGGGACTGAAGCTTTCTTT. Its translation: CASSASQGTEAFF.

The genes are TRBV6-1 and TRBJ1-1; weak D call: TRBD1 (6 bases). Germline CDR1 MNHNS, CDR2 SASEGT. This CDR3 contains 16 residues. V was trimmed by 1 base and J by 0 bases, leaving 12 bases between them. CDR3 region: CASSEVGRGMNTEAFF. CDR3 nucleotide sequence: TGTGCCAGCAGTGAAGTTGGCAGGGGCATGAACACTGAAGCTTTCTTT.

This sequence joins TRBV5-6 and TRBJ1-5; D remains unclear. This CDR3 spans 15 amino acids. V shed 4 bases and J shed 4 bases, with 15 bases lying between them. The germline V gene has CDR1 SGHDT and CDR2 YYEEEE. The CDR3 bases are TGTGCCAGCAGCCCCGCGGGAGGAGGGAATCAGCCCCAGCATTTT. It codes for CASSPAGGGNQPQHF.

V and J are TRBV29-1 and TRBJ2-7, with D perhaps matching TRBD2 (7 bases). The V and J ends lost 6 bases and 2 bases respectively, with 11 bases between them. The V gene's germline CDR1 is SQVTM and CDR2 ANQGSEA. This CDR3 is built from 12 residues. CDR3 nucleotide sequence: TGCAGCGTCCGAGGGGGGGCCTACGAGCAGTACTTC. This translates into CSVRGGAYEQYF.

Here the CDR3 DNA reads TGTGCCAGTAGTATAGTTGGCGGGGAGCAGTACTTC. The encoded protein is CASSIVGGEQYF. J is TRBJ2-7 and V is TRBV19; tentatively, D is TRBD2 (5 bases). V gave up 1 base and J gave up 7 bases, with 8 bases separating them. Germline V CDR1 and CDR2: LNHDA, SQIVND (reference sequence). This CDR3 is 12 amino acids long.

CDR3 region: CAWRLGDRDNSPLHF. CDR3 coding DNA: TGTGCCTGGCGCCTTGGGGACAGAGATAATTCACCCCTCCACTTT. V and J are TRBV30 and TRBJ1-6, with 7 bases identical to TRBD1. This CDR3 contains 15 residues. V lost 5 bases to trimming and J lost 5 bases; unmatched junction nucleotides: 9. Germline lookup yields CDR1 GTSNPN and CDR2 SVGIG (reference sequence).

The chain combines TRBV4-2 with TRBJ1-2; D not resolved. Germline assignment: CDR1 LGHNA and CDR2 YNFKEQ. The CDR3 covers 15 residues. V was shortened by 4 bases and J by 2 bases, with 14 bases between the two germline ends. CDR3 sequence (DNA): TGTGCCAGCAGCCGACCGGCAGACATCAACTATGGCTACACCTTC. This encodes CASSRPADINYGYTF.

Comments on this clone: Other nucleotide sequences in the sample specify the same CDR3. This sequence joins TRBV29-1 and TRBJ1-5; no reliable D call. The V end lost 6 bases, the J end lost 0 bases, and 6 bases lay between the germline ends. Germline CDR1 reads SQVTM; CDR2 reads ANQGSEA. CDR3 length: 12 amino acids. CDR3 residues: CSVGGSNQPQHF. In DNA form, the CDR3 reads TGCAGCGTGGGAGGTAGCAATCAGCCCCAGCATTTT. Full variable domain (missing parts from reference TRBV29-1 and TRBJ1-5): SAVISQKPSRDICQRGTSLTIQCQVDSQVTMMFWYRQQPGQSLTLIATANQGSEATYESGFVIDKFPISRPNLTFSTLTVSNMSPEDSSIYLCSVGGSNQPQHFGDGTRLSIL.